One and the same sample provided the 10 T cell receptor beta chains below, sequenced in a study of blood T cell repertoires in COVID-19. Sequenced by immunoSEQ multiplex PCR; TCRdb stores in-frame clones only, minus some. Altogether tens of thousands of clones are present, about 91% being singletons, with the ten largest covering roughly 7.5%. Sequencing used peripheral blood. The receptors stem from an older man with active COVID-19.

The chain carries TRBV30 and TRBJ2-1; perhaps TRBD1 as D (6 bases). The CDR3 consists of 13 residues. Germline V gene lookup returns CDR1 GTSNPN and CDR2 SVGIG (reference sequence). The V and J ends lost 2 bases and 8 bases respectively, with 13 bases between them. CDR3 in DNA: TGTGCCTGGAGTCTGATGACAGGTTATGAGCAGTTCTTC. It is translated as CAWSLMTGYEQFF.

The rearrangement joins TRBV15 to TRBJ2-7, with unresolved D. Germline assignment: CDR1 LNHNV and CDR2 YYDKDF (reference sequence). V shed 0 bases and J shed 2 bases, with 8 bases lying between them. The CDR3 totals 14 residues. CDR3 in amino acids: CATSRDLSAYEQYF. The CDR3 DNA reads TGTGCCACCAGCAGAGACTTGAGCGCCTACGAGCAGTACTTC.

This chain links TRBV10-3 with TRBJ2-3, with 10 bases matching TRBD2. Trimming removed 2 bases from V and 2 bases from J; junction bases left unmatched: 13. Germline lookup yields CDR1 ENHRY and CDR2 SYGVKD. The CDR3 loop spans 19 amino acids. The CDR3 DNA follows: TGTGCCATCAGTGAGCCAACCAAGGCTAGCGGGGGCCCCACAGATACGCAGTATTTT. Translation: CAISEPTKASGGPTDTQYF.

The chain joins TRBV4-3 to TRBJ1-4; a possible D gene is TRBD1 (6 bases). Germline V gene data show CDR1 as LGHNA and CDR2 as YSLEER. The V end lost 0 bases, the J end lost 4 bases, and 12 bases lay between the germline ends. The CDR3 runs to 16 residues. The CDR3 loop reads CASSQDWGLGNEKLFF. The CDR3 coding sequence is TGCGCCAGCAGCCAAGATTGGGGGCTGGGTAATGAAAAACTGTTTTTT.

CDR3 sequence (DNA): TGCGCCAGCAGTGGACAGGGGACCTATGGCTACACCTTC. Protein product: CASSGQGTYGYTF. The chain joins TRBV10-2 to TRBJ1-2, with 8 bases fitting TRBD1. The junction had 2 bases not matched to a gene; V was cut back by 4 bases and J by 4 bases. Germline loops: CDR1 WSHSY, CDR2 SAAADI. The CDR3 is 13 residues long.

This rearrangement joins TRBV7-9 to TRBJ1-5; no reliable D call. This CDR3 region has 13 residues. Trimming shortened V by 5 bases and J by 5 bases, and 10 bases separated the two germline ends. Germline V gene lookup returns CDR1 SEHNR and CDR2 FQNEAQ (reference sequence). CDR3 residues: CASSLNEDQPQHF. Written as DNA, the CDR3 is TGTGCCAGCAGCCTCAACGAGGATCAGCCCCAGCATTTT.

The genes are TRBV5-1 and TRBJ1-6; the D is unclear. Trimming took off 0 bases at V and 3 bases at J, with 4 bases between the two ends. Germline loops: CDR1 SGHRS, CDR2 YFSETQ. This CDR3 has 14 amino acids. The CDR3 sequence is CASSLDSYNSPLHF. The CDR3 nucleotides are TGCGCCAGCAGCTTGGATAGCTATAATTCACCCCTCCACTTT.

V gene TRBV3-1 (or the pseudogene TRBV3-2) combines with J gene TRBJ2-7, with TRBD2 matching over 9 bases. The CDR3 is 14 residues long. The germline CDR1 and CDR2 sequences are LGHDT and YNNKEL (reference sequence). After removal of 2 bases from V and 2 bases from J, the junction contained 1 base not matched to a gene. CDR3 nucleotides: TGTGCCAGCAGCCAAAGCGGGGGGCCCTACGAGCAGTACTTC. Its translation is CASSQSGGPYEQYF.

The chain couples TRBV28 to TRBJ2-7, with D possibly TRBD2 on 6 matching bases. The CDR3 extends over 13 amino acids. Germline-derived CDR1 and CDR2 are MDHEN and SYDVKM. Trimming removed 5 bases at V and 1 base at J, with 9 bases between. For the CDR3, the DNA is TGTGCCAGCAGTCATGGGACTTCCTACGAGCAGTACTTC. Protein sequence: CASSHGTSYEQYF.

The chain uses TRBV19 and TRBJ2-1; 13 bases line up with TRBD2. V trimming: 7 bases; J trimming: 8 bases; junction bases outside the gene matches: 17. Germline CDR1 is LNHDA and CDR2 is SQIVND (reference sequence). The CDR3 sequence is 18 residues long. The CDR3 region is CASISSRWTSGGGYEQFF. DNA of the CDR3: TGTGCCAGTATCTCCTCGCGCTGGACTAGCGGGGGAGGGTATGAGCAGTTCTTC.